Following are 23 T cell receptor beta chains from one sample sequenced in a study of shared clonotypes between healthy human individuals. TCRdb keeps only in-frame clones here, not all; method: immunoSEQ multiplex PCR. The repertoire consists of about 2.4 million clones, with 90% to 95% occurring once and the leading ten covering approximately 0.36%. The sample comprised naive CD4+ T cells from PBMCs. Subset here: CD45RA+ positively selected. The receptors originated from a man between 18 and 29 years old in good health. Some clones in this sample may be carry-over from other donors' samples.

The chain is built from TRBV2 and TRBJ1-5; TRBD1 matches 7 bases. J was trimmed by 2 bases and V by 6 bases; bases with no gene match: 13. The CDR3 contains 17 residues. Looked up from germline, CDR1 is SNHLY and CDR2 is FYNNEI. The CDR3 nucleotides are TGTGCCAGCAGGATGGGACAGATAGATTGGGGCAATCAGCCCCAGCATTTT. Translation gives CASRMGQIDWGNQPQHF.

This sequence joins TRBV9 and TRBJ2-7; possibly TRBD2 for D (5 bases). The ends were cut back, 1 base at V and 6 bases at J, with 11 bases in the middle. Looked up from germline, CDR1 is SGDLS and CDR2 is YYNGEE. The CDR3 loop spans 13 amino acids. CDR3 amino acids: CASSVSEVGEQYF. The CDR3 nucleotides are TGTGCCAGCAGCGTATCGGAGGTGGGCGAGCAGTACTTC.

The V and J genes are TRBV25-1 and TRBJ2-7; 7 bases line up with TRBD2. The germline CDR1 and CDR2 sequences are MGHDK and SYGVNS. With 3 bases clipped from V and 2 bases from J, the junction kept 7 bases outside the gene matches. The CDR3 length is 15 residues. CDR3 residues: CASSDGASGPYEQYF. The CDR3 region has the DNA TGTGCCAGCAGTGATGGCGCTAGCGGACCCTACGAGCAGTACTTC.

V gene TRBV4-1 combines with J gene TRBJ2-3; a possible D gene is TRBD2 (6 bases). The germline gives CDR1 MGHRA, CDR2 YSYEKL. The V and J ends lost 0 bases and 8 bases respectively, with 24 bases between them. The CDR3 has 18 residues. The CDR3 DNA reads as TGCGCCAGCAGCCAAGAGAGCCTGGGGGGTGGCGTGTGGGGTACGCAGTATTTT. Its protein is CASSQESLGGGVWGTQYF.

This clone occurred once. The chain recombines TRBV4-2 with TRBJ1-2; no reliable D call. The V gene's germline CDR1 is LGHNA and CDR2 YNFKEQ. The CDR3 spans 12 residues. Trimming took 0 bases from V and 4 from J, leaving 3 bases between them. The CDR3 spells CASSQEVYGYTF. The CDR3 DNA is TGTGCCAGCAGCCAAGAAGTCTATGGCTACACCTTC.

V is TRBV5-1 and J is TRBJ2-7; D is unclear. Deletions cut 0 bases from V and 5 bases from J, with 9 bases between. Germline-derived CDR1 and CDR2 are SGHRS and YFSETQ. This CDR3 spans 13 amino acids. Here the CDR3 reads CASSLAVRDEQYF. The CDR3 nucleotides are TGCGCCAGCAGCTTGGCCGTTCGGGACGAGCAGTACTTC. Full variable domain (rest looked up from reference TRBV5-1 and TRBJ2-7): KAGVTQTPRYLIKTRGQQVTLSCSPISGHRSVSWYQQTPGQGLQFLFEYFSETQRNKGNFPGRFSGRQFSNSRSEMNVSTLELGDSALYLCASSLAVRDEQYFGPGTRLTVT.

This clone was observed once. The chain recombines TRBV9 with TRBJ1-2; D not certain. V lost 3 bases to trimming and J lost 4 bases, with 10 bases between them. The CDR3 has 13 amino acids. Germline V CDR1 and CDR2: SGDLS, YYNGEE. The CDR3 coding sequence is TGTGCCAGCAGCGCAGACGGATTCTATGGCTACACCTTC. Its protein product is CASSADGFYGYTF.

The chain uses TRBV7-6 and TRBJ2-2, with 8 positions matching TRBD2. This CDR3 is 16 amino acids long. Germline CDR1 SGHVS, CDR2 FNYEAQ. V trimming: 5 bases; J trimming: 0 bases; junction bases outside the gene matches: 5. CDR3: CASSPQLAANTGELFF. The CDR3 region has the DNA TGTGCCAGCAGCCCGCAACTAGCGGCGAACACCGGGGAGCTGTTTTTT.

CDR3 protein: CASSFRVAGETQYF. For the CDR3, the DNA is TGCGCCAGCAGCTTTCGTGTGGCCGGAGAGACCCAGTACTTC. The J gene is TRBJ2-5, the V gene TRBV5-1, with D hard to call. The CDR3 consists of 14 residues. Trimming shortened V by 2 bases and J by 4 bases, and 12 bases separated the two germline ends. Germline CDR1 is SGHRS and CDR2 is YFSETQ.

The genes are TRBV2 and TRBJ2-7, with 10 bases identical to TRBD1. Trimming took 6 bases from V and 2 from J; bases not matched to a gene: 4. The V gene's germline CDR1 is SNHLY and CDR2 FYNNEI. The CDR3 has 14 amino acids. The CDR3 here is CASSRQGAPYEQYF. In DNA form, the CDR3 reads TGTGCCAGCAGCCGACAGGGGGCCCCCTACGAGCAGTACTTC.

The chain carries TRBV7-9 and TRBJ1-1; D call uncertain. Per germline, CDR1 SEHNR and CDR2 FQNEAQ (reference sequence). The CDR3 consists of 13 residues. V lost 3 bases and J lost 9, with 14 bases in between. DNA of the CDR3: TGTGCCAGCAGCTTTTTGGCCGAGTCGAAAGCTTTCTTT. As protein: CASSFLAESKAFF.

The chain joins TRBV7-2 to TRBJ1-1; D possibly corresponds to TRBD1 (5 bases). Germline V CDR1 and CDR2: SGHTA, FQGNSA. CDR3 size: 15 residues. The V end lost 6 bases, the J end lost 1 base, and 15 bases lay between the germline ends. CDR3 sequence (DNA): TGTGCCAGCAGTCCCGGGGCACGTCAGAACACTGAAGCTTTCTTT. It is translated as CASSPGARQNTEAFF.

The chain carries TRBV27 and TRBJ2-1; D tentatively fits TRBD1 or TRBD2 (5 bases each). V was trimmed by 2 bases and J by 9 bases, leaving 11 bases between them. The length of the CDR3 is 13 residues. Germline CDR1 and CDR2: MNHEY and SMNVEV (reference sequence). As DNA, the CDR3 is TGTGCCAGCAGTTTACTGAGGGGTGGTGAGCAGTTCTTC. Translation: CASSLLRGGEQFF.

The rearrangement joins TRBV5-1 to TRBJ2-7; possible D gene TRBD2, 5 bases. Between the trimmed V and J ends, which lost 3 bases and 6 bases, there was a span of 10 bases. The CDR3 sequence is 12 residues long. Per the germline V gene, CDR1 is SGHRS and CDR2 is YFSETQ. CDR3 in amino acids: CASSSGGPEQYF. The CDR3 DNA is TGCGCCAGCAGCTCCGGAGGCCCCGAGCAGTACTTC.

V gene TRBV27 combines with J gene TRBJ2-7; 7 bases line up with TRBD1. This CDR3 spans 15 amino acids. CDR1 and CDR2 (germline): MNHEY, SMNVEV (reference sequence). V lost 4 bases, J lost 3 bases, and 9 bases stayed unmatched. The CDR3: CASSSAGTELYEQYF. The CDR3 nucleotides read TGTGCCAGCAGTTCGGCCGGGACAGAGCTCTACGAGCAGTACTTC.

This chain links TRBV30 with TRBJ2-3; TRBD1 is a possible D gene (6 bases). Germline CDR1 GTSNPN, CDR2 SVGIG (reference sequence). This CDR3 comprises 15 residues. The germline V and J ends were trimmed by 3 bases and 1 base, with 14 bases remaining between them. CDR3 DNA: TGTGCCTGGAGGAAACGACAGGAGGGCACAGATACGCAGTATTTT. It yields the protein CAWRKRQEGTDTQYF.

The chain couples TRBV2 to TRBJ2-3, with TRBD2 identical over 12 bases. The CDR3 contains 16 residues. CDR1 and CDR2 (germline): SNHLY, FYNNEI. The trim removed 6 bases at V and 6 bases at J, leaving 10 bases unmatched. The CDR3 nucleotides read TGTGCCAGCAGGTTCCTAGCGGGAGGGCCGGGGGATACGCAGTATTTT. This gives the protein CASRFLAGGPGDTQYF.

The CDR3 reads CASLKTGGADTQYF. The CDR3 region has the DNA TGCGCCAGCCTCAAGACAGGGGGCGCAGATACGCAGTATTTT. The chain carries TRBV5-1 and TRBJ2-3; 10 bases are shared with TRBD1. The V gene end was trimmed by 7 bases and the J gene end by 4 bases; junction bases not matched to a gene: 6. The CDR3 contains 14 residues. Germline CDR1 is SGHRS and CDR2 is YFSETQ.

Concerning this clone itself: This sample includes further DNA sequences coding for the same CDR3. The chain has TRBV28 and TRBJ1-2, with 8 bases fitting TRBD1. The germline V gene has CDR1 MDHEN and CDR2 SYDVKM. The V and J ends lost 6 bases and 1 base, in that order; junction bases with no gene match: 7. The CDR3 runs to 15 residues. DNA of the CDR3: TGTGCCAGCAGCCCACCTGACAGGGGTAACTATGGCTACACCTTC. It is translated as CASSPPDRGNYGYTF.

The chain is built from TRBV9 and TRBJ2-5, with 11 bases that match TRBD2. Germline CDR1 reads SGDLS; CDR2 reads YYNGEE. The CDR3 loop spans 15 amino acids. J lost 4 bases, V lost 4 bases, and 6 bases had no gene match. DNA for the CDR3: TGTGCCAGCAGCACGGGGACTAGCGGCGCAGAGACCCAGTACTTC. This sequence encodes CASSTGTSGAETQYF.

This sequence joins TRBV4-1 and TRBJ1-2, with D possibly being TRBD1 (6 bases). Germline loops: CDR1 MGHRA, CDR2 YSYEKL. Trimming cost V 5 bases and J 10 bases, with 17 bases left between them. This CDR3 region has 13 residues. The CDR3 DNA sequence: TGCGCCAGCAGCTTGGGGGGCCCGACCACCTACACCTTC. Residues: CASSLGGPTTYTF.

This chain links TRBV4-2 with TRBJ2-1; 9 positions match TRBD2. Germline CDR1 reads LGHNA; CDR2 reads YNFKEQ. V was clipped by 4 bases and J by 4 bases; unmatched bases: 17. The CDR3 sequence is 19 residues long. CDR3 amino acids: CASSPAHPGLAQKYNEQFF. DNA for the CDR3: TGTGCCAGCAGCCCAGCCCACCCGGGACTAGCCCAGAAGTACAATGAGCAGTTCTTC.

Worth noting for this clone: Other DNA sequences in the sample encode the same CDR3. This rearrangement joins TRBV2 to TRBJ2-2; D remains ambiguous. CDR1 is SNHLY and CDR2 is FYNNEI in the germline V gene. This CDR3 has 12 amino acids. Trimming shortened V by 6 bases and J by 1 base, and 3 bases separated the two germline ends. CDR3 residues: CASRGNTGELFF. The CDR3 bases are TGTGCCAGCAGAGGGAACACCGGGGAGCTGTTTTTT.